This TCR beta chain was captured by sequencing in a study of cytomegalovirus exposure and HLA in healthy donors. Study results and caveats: In vitro checks showed that a few CMV-associated chains really do target CMV antigens. It was likely that a cluster of highly shared sequence variants was a sequencing artifact. For most subjects, TCR beta sequences were reported to predict HLA-A and HLA-B alleles with accuracy. Published work reported that the classifier diagnosed cytomegalovirus status with high specificity and sensitivity.

PCR amplification relied on 60 Vbeta primers (plus 13 Jbeta primers). Method: immunoSEQ multiplex PCR; TCRdb's copy keeps in-frame clones and lacks some. The profile shows approximately 170,000 clones, 60% to 85% of them singletons. Only a few counts were recorded for this clone. Its antigen is currently unknown. Germline V gene sequence: CDR1 SEHNR, CDR2 FQNEAQ (reference sequence). Trimming cost V 5 bases and J 3 bases; bases outside gene matches: 3. The CDR3 totals 13 residues. This receptor was identified in a woman aged 40 to 50 in good health and CMV-seropositive. This chain joins TRBV7-9 and TRBJ1-2; 7 bases agree with TRBD1. What was sequenced was PBMCs. CDR3 sequence: CASSPQGHYGYTF. For the CDR3, the DNA is TGTGCCAGCAGCCCACAGGGGCACTATGGCTACACCTTC.